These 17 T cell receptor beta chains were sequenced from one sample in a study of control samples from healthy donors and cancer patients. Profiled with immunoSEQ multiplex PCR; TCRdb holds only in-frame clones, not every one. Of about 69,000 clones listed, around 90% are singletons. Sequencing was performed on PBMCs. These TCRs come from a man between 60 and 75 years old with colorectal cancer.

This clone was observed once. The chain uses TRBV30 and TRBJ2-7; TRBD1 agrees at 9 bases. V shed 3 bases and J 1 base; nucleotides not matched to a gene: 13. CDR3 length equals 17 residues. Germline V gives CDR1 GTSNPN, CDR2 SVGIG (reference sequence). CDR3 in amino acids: CAWSPTPWTGVSYEQYF. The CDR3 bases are TGTGCCTGGAGCCCTACCCCGTGGACAGGGGTTTCCTACGAGCAGTACTTC.

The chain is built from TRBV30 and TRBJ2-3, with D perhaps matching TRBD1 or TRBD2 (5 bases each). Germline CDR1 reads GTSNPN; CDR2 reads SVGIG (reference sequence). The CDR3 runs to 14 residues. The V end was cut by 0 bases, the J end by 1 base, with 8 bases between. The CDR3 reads CAWSVRGGTDTQYF. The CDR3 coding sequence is TGTGCCTGGAGTGTTCGAGGGGGCACAGATACGCAGTATTTT.

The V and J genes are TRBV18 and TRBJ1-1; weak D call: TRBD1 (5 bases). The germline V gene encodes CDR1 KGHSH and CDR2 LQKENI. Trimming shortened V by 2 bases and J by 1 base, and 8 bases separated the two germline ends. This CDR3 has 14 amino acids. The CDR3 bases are TGTGCCAGCTCACCAGGCAGGGCGAACACTGAAGCTTTCTTT. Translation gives CASSPGRANTEAFF.

Written as DNA, the CDR3 is TGTGCCAGCACTCCGGGACAGTATCAGCCCCAGCATTTT. It encodes CASTPGQYQPQHF. The genes are TRBV28 and TRBJ1-5; 7 positions match TRBD1. The CDR3 is 13 amino acids. Trimming at V came to 7 bases and at J to 5 bases, leaving 5 bases not matched to a gene. The germline gives CDR1 MDHEN, CDR2 SYDVKM.

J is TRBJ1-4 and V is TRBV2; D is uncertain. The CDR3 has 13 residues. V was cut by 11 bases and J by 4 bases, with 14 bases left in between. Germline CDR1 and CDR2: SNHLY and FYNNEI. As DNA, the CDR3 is TGTGCCGGACGCGGCCCGCATAATGAAAAACTGTTTTTT. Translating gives CAGRGPHNEKLFF.

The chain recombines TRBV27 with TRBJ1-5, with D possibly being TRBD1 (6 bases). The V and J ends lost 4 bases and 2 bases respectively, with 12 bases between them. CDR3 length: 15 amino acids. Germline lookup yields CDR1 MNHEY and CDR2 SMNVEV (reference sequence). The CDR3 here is CASSSTGWGNQPQHF. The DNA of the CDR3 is TGTGCCAGCAGTTCAACAGGGTGGGGCAATCAGCCCCAGCATTTT.

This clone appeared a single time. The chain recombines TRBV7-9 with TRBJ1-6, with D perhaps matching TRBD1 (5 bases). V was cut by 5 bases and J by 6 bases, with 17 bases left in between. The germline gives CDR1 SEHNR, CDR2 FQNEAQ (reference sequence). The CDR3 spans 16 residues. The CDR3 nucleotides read TGTGCCAGCAGCCCGGGGATGGGCAGGGTTAATTCACCCCTCCACTTT. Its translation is CASSPGMGRVNSPLHF.

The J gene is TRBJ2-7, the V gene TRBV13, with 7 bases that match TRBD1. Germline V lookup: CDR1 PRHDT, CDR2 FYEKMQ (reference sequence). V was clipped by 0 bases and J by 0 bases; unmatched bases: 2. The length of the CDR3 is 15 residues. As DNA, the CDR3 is TGTGCCAGCAGCTTAGGGACAGGGCGCTCCTACGAGCAGTACTTC. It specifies CASSLGTGRSYEQYF.

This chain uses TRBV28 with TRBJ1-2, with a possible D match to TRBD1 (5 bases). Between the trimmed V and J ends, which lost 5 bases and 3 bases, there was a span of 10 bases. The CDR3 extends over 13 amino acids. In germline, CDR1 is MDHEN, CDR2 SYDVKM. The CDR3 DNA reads TGTGCCAGCAGTACCGGGGGACACTATGGCTACACCTTC. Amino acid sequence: CASSTGGHYGYTF.

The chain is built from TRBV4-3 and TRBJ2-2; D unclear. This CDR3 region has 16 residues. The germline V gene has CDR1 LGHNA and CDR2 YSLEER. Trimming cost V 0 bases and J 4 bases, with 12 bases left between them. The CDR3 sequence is CASSQEVGIPTGELFF. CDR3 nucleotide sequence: TGCGCCAGCAGCCAAGAGGTGGGGATCCCCACCGGGGAGCTGTTTTTT.

The CDR3 protein is CASSRPPGRGLYEQYF. The CDR3 DNA reads TGTGCCAGCAGCCGACCCCCCGGGAGGGGGCTATACGAGCAGTACTTC. The chain is built from TRBV6-2 or TRBV6-3 and TRBJ2-7; the D gene is possibly TRBD2 (8 bases). CDR3 length: 16 amino acids. Trimming shortened V by 6 bases and J by 4 bases, and 22 bases separated the two germline ends. CDR1 and CDR2 from the germline V gene are MNHEY and SVGEGT.

CDR3 loop: CASTGGSYEQYF. As DNA, the CDR3 is TGTGCCAGCACGGGGGGTTCCTACGAGCAGTACTTC. The chain joins TRBV6-5 to TRBJ2-7, with 7 bases fitting TRBD2. CDR1 and CDR2 (germline): MNHEY, SVGAGI. The CDR3 spans 12 residues. Trimming removed 7 bases from V and 1 base from J; junction bases left unmatched: 1.

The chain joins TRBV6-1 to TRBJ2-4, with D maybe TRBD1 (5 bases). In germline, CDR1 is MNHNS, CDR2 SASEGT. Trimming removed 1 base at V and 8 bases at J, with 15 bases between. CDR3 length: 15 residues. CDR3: CASSEGGTSGHIQYF. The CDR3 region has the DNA TGTGCCAGCAGTGAAGGAGGAACCTCAGGGCACATTCAGTACTTC.

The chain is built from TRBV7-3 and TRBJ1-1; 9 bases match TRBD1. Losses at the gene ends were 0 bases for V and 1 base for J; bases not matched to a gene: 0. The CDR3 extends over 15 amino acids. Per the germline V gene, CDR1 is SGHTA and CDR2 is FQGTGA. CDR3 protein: CASSLTGQGNTEAFF. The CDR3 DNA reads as TGTGCCAGCAGCTTAACGGGACAGGGGAACACTGAAGCTTTCTTT.

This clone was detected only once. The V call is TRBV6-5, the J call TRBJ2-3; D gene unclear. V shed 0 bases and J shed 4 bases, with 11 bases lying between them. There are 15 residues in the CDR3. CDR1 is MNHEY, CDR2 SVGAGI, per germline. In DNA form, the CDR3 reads TGTGCCAGCAGTTACTCGACTGCCCGCGCAGATACGCAGTATTTT. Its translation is CASSYSTARADTQYF.

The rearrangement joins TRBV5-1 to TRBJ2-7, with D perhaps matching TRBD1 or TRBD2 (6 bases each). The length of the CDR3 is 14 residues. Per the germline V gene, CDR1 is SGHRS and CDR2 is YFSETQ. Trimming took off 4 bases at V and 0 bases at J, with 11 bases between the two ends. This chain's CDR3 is CASSRGDNSYEQYF. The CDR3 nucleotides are TGCGCCAGCAGCAGGGGGGACAACTCCTACGAGCAGTACTTC.

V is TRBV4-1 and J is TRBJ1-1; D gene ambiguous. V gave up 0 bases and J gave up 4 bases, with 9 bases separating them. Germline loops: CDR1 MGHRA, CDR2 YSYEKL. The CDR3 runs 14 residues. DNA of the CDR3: TGCGCCAGCAGCCAAGACAATGGGGTCACTGAAGCTTTCTTT. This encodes CASSQDNGVTEAFF.